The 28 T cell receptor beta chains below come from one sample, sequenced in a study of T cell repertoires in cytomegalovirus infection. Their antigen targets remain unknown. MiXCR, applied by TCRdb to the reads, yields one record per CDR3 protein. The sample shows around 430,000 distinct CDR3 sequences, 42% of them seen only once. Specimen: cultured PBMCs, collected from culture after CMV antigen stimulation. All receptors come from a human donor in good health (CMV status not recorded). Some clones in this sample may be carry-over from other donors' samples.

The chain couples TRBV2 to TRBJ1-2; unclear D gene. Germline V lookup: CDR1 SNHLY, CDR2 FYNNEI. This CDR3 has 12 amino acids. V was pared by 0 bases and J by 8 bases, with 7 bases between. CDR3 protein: CASSEAYGGYTF. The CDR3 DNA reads TGTGCCAGCAGTGAAGCCTATGGGGGCTACACCTTC. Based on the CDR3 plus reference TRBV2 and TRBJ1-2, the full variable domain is EPEVTQTPSHQVTQMGQEVILRCVPISNHLYFYWYRQILGQKVEFLVSFYNNEISEKSEIFDDQFSVERPDGSNFTLKIRSTKLEDSAMYFCASSEAYGGYTFGSGTRLTVV.

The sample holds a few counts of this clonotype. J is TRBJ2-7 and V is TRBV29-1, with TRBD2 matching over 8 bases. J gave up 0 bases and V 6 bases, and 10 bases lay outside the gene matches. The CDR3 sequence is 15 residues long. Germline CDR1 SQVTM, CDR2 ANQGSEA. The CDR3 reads CSVELAGGNSYEQYF. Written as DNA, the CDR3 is TGCAGCGTCGAGTTGGCGGGGGGAAACTCCTACGAGCAGTACTTC.

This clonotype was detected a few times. CDR3 protein: CASSPGLNYAEQYF. The DNA of the CDR3 is TGTGCCAGTAGTCCGGGACTAAACTACGCGGAGCAGTACTTC. The V call is TRBV19, the J call TRBJ2-7, with TRBD2 matching over 7 bases. V was pared by 5 bases and J by 7 bases, with 11 bases of the junction left unmatched. The CDR3 has 14 residues. From germline, CDR1 is LNHDA and CDR2 SQIVND (reference sequence).

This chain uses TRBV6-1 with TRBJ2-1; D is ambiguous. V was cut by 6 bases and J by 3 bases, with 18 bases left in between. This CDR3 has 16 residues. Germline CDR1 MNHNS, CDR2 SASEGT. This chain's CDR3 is CASSPPGSYYYNEQFF. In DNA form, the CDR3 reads TGTGCCAGCAGCCCCCCTGGGTCATACTACTACAATGAGCAGTTCTTC.

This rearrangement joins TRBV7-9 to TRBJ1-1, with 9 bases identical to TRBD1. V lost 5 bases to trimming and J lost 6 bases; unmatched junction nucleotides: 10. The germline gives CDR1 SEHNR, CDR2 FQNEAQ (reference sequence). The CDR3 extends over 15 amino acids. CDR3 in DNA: TGTGCCAGCAGCATGCCGGGACAGGGCGTATCTGAAGCTTTCTTT. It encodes CASSMPGQGVSEAFF.

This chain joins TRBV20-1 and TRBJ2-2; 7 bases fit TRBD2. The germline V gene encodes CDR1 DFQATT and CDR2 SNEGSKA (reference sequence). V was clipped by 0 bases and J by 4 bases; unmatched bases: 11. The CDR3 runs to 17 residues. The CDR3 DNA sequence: TGCAGTGCTAGAGATGGTCGGAGCGGGATGAGCACCGGGGAGCTGTTTTTT. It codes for CSARDGRSGMSTGELFF.

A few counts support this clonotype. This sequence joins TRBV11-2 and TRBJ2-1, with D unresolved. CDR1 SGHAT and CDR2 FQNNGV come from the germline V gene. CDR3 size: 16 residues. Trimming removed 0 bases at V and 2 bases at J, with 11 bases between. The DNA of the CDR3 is TGTGCCAGCAGCTTAGACGGGTACCCTACCTACAATGAGCAGTTCTTC. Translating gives CASSLDGYPTYNEQFF.

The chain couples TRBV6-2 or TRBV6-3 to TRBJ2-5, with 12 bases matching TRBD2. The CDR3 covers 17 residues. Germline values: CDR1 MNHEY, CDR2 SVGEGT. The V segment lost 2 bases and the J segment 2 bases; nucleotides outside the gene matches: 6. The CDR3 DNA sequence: TGTGCCAGCAGTTACGGTCTAGCGGGAGGGATACAAGAGACCCAGTACTTC. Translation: CASSYGLAGGIQETQYF.

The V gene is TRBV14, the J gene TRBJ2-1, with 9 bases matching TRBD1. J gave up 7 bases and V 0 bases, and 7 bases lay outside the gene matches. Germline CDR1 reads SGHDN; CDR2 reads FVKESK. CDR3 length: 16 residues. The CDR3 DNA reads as TGTGCCAGCAGCCAAGATACGGGACAGGGAGCGAATGAGCAGTTCTTC. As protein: CASSQDTGQGANEQFF.

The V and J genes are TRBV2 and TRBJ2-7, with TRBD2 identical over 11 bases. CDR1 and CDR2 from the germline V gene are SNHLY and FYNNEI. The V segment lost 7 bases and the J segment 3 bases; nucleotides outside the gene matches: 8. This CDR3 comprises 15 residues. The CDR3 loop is CASTNSGRAIYEQYF. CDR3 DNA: TGTGCCAGCACCAATAGCGGGAGGGCTATCTACGAGCAGTACTTC.

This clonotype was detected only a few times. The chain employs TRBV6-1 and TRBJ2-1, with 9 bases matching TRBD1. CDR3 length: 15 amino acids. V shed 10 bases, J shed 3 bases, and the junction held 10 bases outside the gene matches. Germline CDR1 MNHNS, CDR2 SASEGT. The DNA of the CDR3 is TGTGCCATCACCACAGGGGGCGCGGTCTACAATGAGCAGTTCTTC. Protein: CAITTGGAVYNEQFF.

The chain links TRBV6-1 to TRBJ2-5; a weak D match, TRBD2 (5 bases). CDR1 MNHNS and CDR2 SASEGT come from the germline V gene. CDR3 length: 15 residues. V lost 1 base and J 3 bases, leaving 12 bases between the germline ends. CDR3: CASSEVVGMEETQYF. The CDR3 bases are TGTGCCAGCAGTGAAGTCGTCGGGATGGAAGAGACCCAGTACTTC.

The CDR3 DNA follows: TGCGCCAGCAGATTTGGGGGAGAGACCGGGGAGCTGTTTTTT. This sequence encodes CASRFGGETGELFF. V gene TRBV4-1 combines with J gene TRBJ2-2, with D perhaps assigned TRBD1 or TRBD2 (5 bases each). Per the germline V gene, CDR1 is MGHRA and CDR2 is YSYEKL. Trimming pared 6 bases from V and 5 bases from J, leaving 13 bases between. This CDR3 has 14 amino acids.

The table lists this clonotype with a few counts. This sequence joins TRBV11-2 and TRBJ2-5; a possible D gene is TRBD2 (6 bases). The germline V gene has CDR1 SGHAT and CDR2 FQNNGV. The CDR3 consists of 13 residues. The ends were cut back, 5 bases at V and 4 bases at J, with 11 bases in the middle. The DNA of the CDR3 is TGTGCCAGCAGCGGGGACTTCTCAGAGACCCAGTACTTC. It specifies CASSGDFSETQYF.

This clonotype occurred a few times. The CDR3 DNA reads as TGTGCCAGCAGCCCCGGGCAGGTTAGACTAGTAGCACAGATACGCAATACGCAGTATTTT. Translated, it gives CASSPGQVRLVAQIRNTQYF. The rearrangement links TRBV7-2 to TRBJ2-3, with D perhaps TRBD2 (6 bases). V dropped 5 bases and J dropped 7 bases, with 34 bases sitting between them. This CDR3 is built from 20 residues. Germline CDR1 is SGHTA and CDR2 is FQGNSA.

The CDR3 DNA reads TGTGCCAGTAGTATAAGGAACCCCTACGAGCAGTACTTC. Residues: CASSIRNPYEQYF. The chain has TRBV19 and TRBJ2-7; D unclear. CDR3 size: 13 residues. CDR1 LNHDA and CDR2 SQIVND come from the germline V gene (reference sequence). The V end lost 2 bases, the J end lost 2 bases, and 7 bases lay between the germline ends.

The CDR3 region is CAISEAGVPPGELFF. CDR3 nucleotides: TGTGCCATCAGTGAGGCGGGAGTCCCCCCGGGGGAGCTGTTTTTT. The chain employs TRBV10-3 and TRBJ2-2; 7 bases are a match to TRBD2. The trim removed 2 bases at V and 8 bases at J, leaving 8 bases unmatched. This CDR3 has 15 residues. From germline, CDR1 is ENHRY and CDR2 SYGVKD.

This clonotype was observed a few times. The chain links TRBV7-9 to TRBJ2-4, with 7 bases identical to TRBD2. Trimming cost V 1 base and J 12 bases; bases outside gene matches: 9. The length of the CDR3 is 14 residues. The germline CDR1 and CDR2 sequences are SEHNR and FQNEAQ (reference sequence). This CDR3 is CASSLVTSARHQYF. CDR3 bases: TGTGCCAGCAGCTTAGTAACTAGCGCCCGGCATCAGTACTTC.

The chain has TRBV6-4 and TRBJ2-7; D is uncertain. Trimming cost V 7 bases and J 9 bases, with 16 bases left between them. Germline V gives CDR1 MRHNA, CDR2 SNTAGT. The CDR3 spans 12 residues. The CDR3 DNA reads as TGTGCCAGCAAAACTACCCTACCGGCGCAGTACTTC. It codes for CASKTTLPAQYF.

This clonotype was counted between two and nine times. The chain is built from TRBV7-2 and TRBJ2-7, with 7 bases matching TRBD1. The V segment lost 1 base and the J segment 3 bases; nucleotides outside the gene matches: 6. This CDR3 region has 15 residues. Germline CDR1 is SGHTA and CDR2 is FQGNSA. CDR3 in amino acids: CASSLGQGVYYEQYF. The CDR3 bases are TGTGCCAGCAGCTTAGGGCAGGGGGTTTACTACGAGCAGTACTTC.

CDR3 nucleotide sequence: TGTGCCAGCAGCTCTTCCCGGGGGACTAGTCGGGCCCCGGGAGATACGCAGTATTTT. It codes for CASSSSRGTSRAPGDTQYF. The chain uses TRBV7-2 and TRBJ2-3, with 8 nucleotides matching TRBD2. The CDR3 has 19 amino acids. V was pared by 4 bases and J by 5 bases, with 20 bases of the junction left unmatched. Germline values: CDR1 SGHTA, CDR2 FQGNSA.

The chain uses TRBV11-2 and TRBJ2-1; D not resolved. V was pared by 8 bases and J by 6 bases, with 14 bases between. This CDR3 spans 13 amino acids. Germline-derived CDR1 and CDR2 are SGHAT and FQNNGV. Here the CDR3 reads CASSRPNGNEQFF. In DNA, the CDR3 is TGTGCCAGCTCGAGGCCAAACGGCAATGAGCAGTTCTTC.

In nucleotides, the CDR3 is TGCAGTGCTAGAGACAGGACCAAAGGAGAGACCCAGTACTTC. This gives the protein CSARDRTKGETQYF. V usage is TRBV20-1 and J usage is TRBJ2-5, with D unresolved. The V gene's germline CDR1 is DFQATT and CDR2 SNEGSKA (reference sequence). There are 14 residues in the CDR3. V gave up 0 bases and J gave up 4 bases, with 12 bases separating them.

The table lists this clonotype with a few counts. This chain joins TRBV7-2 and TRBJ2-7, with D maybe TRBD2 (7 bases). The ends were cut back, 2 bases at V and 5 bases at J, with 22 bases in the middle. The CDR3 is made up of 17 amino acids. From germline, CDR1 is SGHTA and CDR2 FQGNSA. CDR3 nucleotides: TGTGCCAGCAGCTTAAGGGGGGCCCAATGGGGGGGGGACGAGCAGTACTTC. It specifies CASSLRGAQWGGDEQYF. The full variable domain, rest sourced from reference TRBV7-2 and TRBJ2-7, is GAGVSQSPSNKVTEKGKDVELRCDPISGHTALYWYRQSLGQGLEFLIYFQGNSAPDKSGLPSDRFSAERTGGSVSTLTIQRTQQEDSAVYLCASSLRGAQWGGDEQYFGPGTRLTVT.

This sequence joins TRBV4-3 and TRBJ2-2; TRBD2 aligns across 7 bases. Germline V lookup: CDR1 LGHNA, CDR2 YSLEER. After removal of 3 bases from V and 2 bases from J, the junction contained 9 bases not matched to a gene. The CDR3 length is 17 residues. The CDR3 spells CASSQFREGRNTGELFF. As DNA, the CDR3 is TGCGCCAGCAGCCAGTTTAGGGAGGGCCGAAACACCGGGGAGCTGTTTTTT.

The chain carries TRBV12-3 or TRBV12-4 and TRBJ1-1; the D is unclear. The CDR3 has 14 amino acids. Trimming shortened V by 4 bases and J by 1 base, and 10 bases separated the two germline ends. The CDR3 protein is CASSSGLRNTEAFF. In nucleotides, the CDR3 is TGTGCCAGCAGTTCGGGCCTTCGGAACACTGAAGCTTTCTTT.

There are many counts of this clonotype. The CDR3 sequence: CASSLGLVDEQFF. The CDR3, as DNA: TGTGCCAGCAGCTTAGGTTTGGTGGATGAGCAGTTCTTC. The V and J genes are TRBV7-2 and TRBJ2-1; unclear D gene. Germline V gene data show CDR1 as SGHTA and CDR2 as FQGNSA. CDR3 length: 13 residues. The V end was cut by 1 base, the J end by 8 bases, with 9 bases between. The full variable domain, completed using reference TRBV7-2 and TRBJ2-1, is GAGVSQSPSNKVTEKGKDVELRCDPISGHTALYWYRQSLGQGLEFLIYFQGNSAPDKSGLPSDRFSAERTGGSVSTLTIQRTQQEDSAVYLCASSLGLVDEQFFGPGTRLTVL.

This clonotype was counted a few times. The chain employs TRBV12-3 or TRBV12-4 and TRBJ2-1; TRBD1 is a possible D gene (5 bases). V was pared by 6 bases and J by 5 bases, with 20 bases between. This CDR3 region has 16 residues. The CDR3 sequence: CASSAEQDLGDNEQFF. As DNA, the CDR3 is TGTGCCAGCAGCGCAGAGCAGGATTTAGGGGACAATGAGCAGTTCTTC.